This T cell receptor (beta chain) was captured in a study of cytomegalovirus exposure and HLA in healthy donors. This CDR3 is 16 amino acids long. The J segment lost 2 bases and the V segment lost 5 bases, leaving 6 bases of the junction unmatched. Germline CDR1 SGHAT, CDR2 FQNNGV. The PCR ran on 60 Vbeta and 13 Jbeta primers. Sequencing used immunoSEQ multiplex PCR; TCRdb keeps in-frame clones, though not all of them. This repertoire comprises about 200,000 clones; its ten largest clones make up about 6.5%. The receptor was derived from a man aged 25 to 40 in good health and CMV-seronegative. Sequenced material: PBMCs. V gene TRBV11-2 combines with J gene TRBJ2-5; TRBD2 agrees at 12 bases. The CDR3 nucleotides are TGTGCCAGCAGCATGGGTACTAGCGGGGGGCAAGAGACCCAGTACTTC. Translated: CASSMGTSGGQETQYF.